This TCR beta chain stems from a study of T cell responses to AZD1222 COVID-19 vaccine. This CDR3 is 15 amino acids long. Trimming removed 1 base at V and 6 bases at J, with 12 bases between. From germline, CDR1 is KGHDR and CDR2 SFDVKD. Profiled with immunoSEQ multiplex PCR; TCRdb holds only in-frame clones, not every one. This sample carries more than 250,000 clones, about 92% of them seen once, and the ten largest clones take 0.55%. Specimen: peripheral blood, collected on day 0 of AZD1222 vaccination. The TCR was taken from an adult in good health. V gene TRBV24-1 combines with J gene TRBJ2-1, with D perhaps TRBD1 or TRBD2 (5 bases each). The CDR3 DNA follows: TGTGCCACCAGTGATTTCGGGGCAGGGAGCAATGAGCAGTTCTTC. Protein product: CATSDFGAGSNEQFF.